The 20 T cell receptor beta chains reported below all come from one sample, sequenced in a study of T cell repertoires in aging, cancer and after chemotherapy. Peripheral blood genomic DNA, not sorted cells or RNA, was the template. Rearranged V-D-J TRB sequences were amplified with a mixed TRB-A/B primer pool. TCRdb passed the multiplex PCR reads through MiXCR, listing each CDR3 protein once. The table lists around 680 distinct CDR3 sequences, roughly 29% of them singletons. Sequencing was performed on blood. These receptors came from a human donor with a blood cancer.

This clonotype showed up just a few times. The chain links TRBV5-5 to TRBJ2-7, with D perhaps matching TRBD1 or TRBD2 (5 bases each). V was clipped by 0 bases and J by 2 bases, with 12 bases between them. The germline gives CDR1 SGHKS, CDR2 YYEKEE (reference sequence). This CDR3 is built from 15 residues. The DNA of the CDR3 is TGTGCCAGCAGCTTGGTGGGGGACCAAACCTACGAGCAGTACTTC. This translates into CASSLVGDQTYEQYF.

A few counts support this clonotype. This sequence joins TRBV6-1 and TRBJ1-2, with D uncertain. Trimming shortened V by 4 bases and J by 9 bases, and 15 bases separated the two germline ends. The CDR3 contains 13 residues. CDR1 MNHNS and CDR2 SASEGT come from the germline V gene. This CDR3 reads CASSALREASYTF. The CDR3 DNA reads as TGTGCCAGCAGTGCTCTTCGCGAGGCGAGCTACACCTTC.

The rearrangement joins TRBV30 to TRBJ1-2, with 9 bases lining up with TRBD1. The CDR3 runs to 16 residues. V trimming: 0 bases; J trimming: 2 bases; junction bases outside the gene matches: 7. In germline, CDR1 is GTSNPN, CDR2 SVGIG (reference sequence). Written as DNA, the CDR3 is TGTGCCTGGAGTGTAATCCCCGGGACAGGGAACTATGGCTACACCTTC. The encoded protein is CAWSVIPGTGNYGYTF.

The CDR3 is CASSSTRNNPKKLFF. In DNA form, the CDR3 reads TGTGCCAGCAGTTCCACTAGGAATAATCCGAAAAAACTGTTTTTT. This chain links TRBV12-3 or TRBV12-4 with TRBJ1-4; D is unclear. V was clipped by 4 bases and J by 9 bases, with 18 bases between them. This CDR3 is built from 15 residues.

This clonotype is categorized as hyperexpanded. The CDR3 here is CASSSKGGGRSPLHF. In nucleotides, the CDR3 is TGTGCCAGCAGTTCCAAGGGGGGAGGGCGATCACCCCTCCACTTT. The V call is TRBV6-5, the J call TRBJ1-6; D perhaps matches TRBD1 (6 bases). The ends were cut back, 4 bases at V and 10 bases at J, with 17 bases in the middle. The CDR3 extends over 15 amino acids. Germline V CDR1 and CDR2: MNHEY, SVGAGI.

By share, this clonotype ranks as medium-sized. The CDR3 nucleotides read TGTGCCACTTCGACAGGGACCTCCTCTGGGGCCAACGTCCTGACTTTC. Translating gives CATSTGTSSGANVLTF. The rearrangement uses TRBV19 and TRBJ2-6; 7 positions agree with TRBD1. Germline V gene sequence: CDR1 LNHDA, CDR2 SQIVND (reference sequence). V was clipped by 10 bases and J by 0 bases; unmatched bases: 9. This CDR3 has 16 residues.

The chain is built from TRBV5-4 and TRBJ2-6; a possible D gene is TRBD1 (6 bases). Germline V CDR1 and CDR2: SGHNT, YYREEE (reference sequence). Deletions cut 0 bases from V and 0 bases from J, with 7 bases between. CDR3 size: 16 residues. This CDR3 is CASSLGGLSGANVLTF. Here the CDR3 DNA reads TGTGCCAGCAGCTTGGGGGGGCTCTCTGGGGCCAACGTCCTGACTTTC.

By sample fraction, this clonotype is large. The CDR3 spells CASSRTGVREQYF. The CDR3 DNA is TGTGCCAGCTCCAGGACGGGGGTAAGGGAGCAGTACTTC. This sequence joins TRBV27 and TRBJ2-7; weak D call: TRBD2 (6 bases). CDR1 and CDR2 (germline): MNHEY, SMNVEV (reference sequence). Between the trimmed V and J ends, which lost 8 bases and 7 bases, there was a span of 18 bases. The CDR3 loop spans 13 amino acids.

This clonotype is medium-sized (0.01 to 0.1%) within its sample. J is TRBJ2-1 and V is TRBV30, with D possibly called TRBD1 or TRBD2 (5 bases each). V gave up 5 bases and J gave up 4 bases, with 12 bases separating them. Germline V gene lookup returns CDR1 GTSNPN and CDR2 SVGIG (reference sequence). The CDR3 has 13 amino acids. CDR3 region: CAWQRDAYNEQFF. The CDR3 DNA reads as TGTGCCTGGCAAAGGGACGCGTACAATGAGCAGTTCTTC.

The chain links TRBV19 to TRBJ1-2; perhaps TRBD1 as D (5 bases). Trimming cost V 4 bases and J 2 bases, with 8 bases left between them. The V gene's germline CDR1 is LNHDA and CDR2 SQIVND (reference sequence). The CDR3 length is 13 residues. This CDR3 is CASSRGGNYGYTF. CDR3 DNA: TGTGCCAGTAGTAGGGGGGGGAACTATGGCTACACCTTC.

The J gene is TRBJ2-2, the V gene TRBV27, with D maybe TRBD2 (6 bases). Germline CDR1 is MNHEY and CDR2 is SMNVEV (reference sequence). This CDR3 comprises 16 residues. Trimming cost V 4 bases and J 0 bases, with 12 bases left between them. DNA of the CDR3: TGTGCCAGCAGTTCCCGGGACTTATCGAACACCGGGGAGCTGTTTTTT. It is translated as CASSSRDLSNTGELFF.

The count of this clonotype is one. This chain uses TRBV18 with TRBJ2-1, with D maybe TRBD2 (6 bases). V was pared by 4 bases and J by 9 bases, with 10 bases between. CDR3 size: 12 residues. The germline V gene has CDR1 KGHSH and CDR2 LQKENI. CDR3 in amino acids: CASSRGLSEQFF. DNA of the CDR3: TGTGCCAGCTCACGGGGACTCTCTGAGCAGTTCTTC.

The rearrangement joins TRBV5-5 to TRBJ2-1; TRBD2 matches 11 bases. Trimming took 5 bases from V and 5 from J; bases not matched to a gene: 12. This CDR3 region has 17 residues. Germline assignment: CDR1 SGHKS and CDR2 YYEKEE (reference sequence). Written as DNA, the CDR3 is TGTGCCAGCAGTTATAGCGGGGGGGCAGCTGAAAACAATGAGCAGTTCTTC. Translation gives CASSYSGGAAENNEQFF.

As for this clonotype: A much more abundant neighbour one base away suggests this may be a read error. This chain connects TRBV12-3 or TRBV12-4 to TRBJ2-6; D gene ambiguous. The CDR3 is 14 amino acids. This CDR3 reads CASSQYSWANVLTF. CDR3 sequence (DNA): TGTGCCAGCAGCCAGTACTCTTGGGCCAACGTCCTGACTTTC.

This clonotype is large. V and J are TRBV11-2 and TRBJ2-3; TRBD2 matches at 10 bases. With V trimmed by 4 bases and J by 7 bases, 5 bases remained unmatched. Per the germline V gene, CDR1 is SGHAT and CDR2 is FQNNGV. This CDR3 is 14 amino acids long. CDR3 DNA: TGTGCCAGCAGCTCCAGCGGGGGGGGGAATACGCAGTATTTT. Amino acid sequence: CASSSSGGGNTQYF.

The chain carries TRBV7-9 and TRBJ2-1; D unclear. The germline V gene has CDR1 SEHNR and CDR2 FQNEAQ (reference sequence). V was pared by 1 base and J by 4 bases, with 8 bases between. The CDR3 length is 14 residues. The CDR3, as DNA: TGTGCCAGCAGCTTAGATATAGGTTACAATGAGCAGTTCTTC. This sequence encodes CASSLDIGYNEQFF. The variable domain in full, completed from reference TRBV7-9 and TRBJ2-1, reads DTGVSQNPRHKITKRGQNVTFRCDPISEHNRLYWYRQTLGQGPEFLTYFQNEAQLEKSRLLSDRFSAERPKGSFSTLEIQRTEQGDSAMYLCASSLDIGYNEQFFGPGTRLTVL.

This clonotype is classed as medium-sized. The J gene is TRBJ1-6, the V gene TRBV6-1; no firm D call. CDR3 length: 13 amino acids. V was shortened by 1 base and J by 7 bases, with 5 bases between the two germline ends. Germline loops: CDR1 MNHNS, CDR2 SASEGT. The CDR3 DNA reads TGTGCCAGCAGTGAAGAAAAGAATTCACCCCTCCACTTT. Its translation is CASSEEKNSPLHF.

This clonotype was observed a few times. This rearrangement joins TRBV7-9 to TRBJ2-5, with 11 bases fitting TRBD2. The V gene's germline CDR1 is SEHNR and CDR2 FQNEAQ (reference sequence). V shed 6 bases and J 5 bases; nucleotides not matched to a gene: 14. This CDR3 contains 17 residues. Here the CDR3 reads CASSPDGLAGGLETQYF. The CDR3 DNA sequence: TGTGCCAGCAGTCCAGACGGGCTAGCGGGAGGTTTGGAGACCCAGTACTTC.

This clonotype came up a few times. The V and J genes are TRBV6-1 and TRBJ1-5; the D gene is possibly TRBD1 (5 bases). The V and J ends lost 4 bases and 7 bases respectively, with 17 bases between them. Germline V lookup: CDR1 MNHNS, CDR2 SASEGT. The CDR3 is 15 residues long. CDR3 in DNA: TGTGCCAGCAGTGGCGAGGGACGGGAGTACCAGCCCCAGCATTTT. Protein: CASSGEGREYQPQHF.

There are a few counts of this clonotype. The V call is TRBV18, the J call TRBJ2-7; 8 bases map to TRBD1. CDR3 length: 15 amino acids. CDR1 and CDR2 (germline): KGHSH, LQKENI. V shed 3 bases, J shed 0 bases, and the junction held 4 bases outside the gene matches. CDR3 nucleotides: TGTGCCAGCTCACCCCGACAGGGGATCTCCTACGAGCAGTACTTC. The encoded protein is CASSPRQGISYEQYF.